Below are 5 T cell receptor beta chains sequenced from a single sample in a study of control samples from healthy donors and cancer patients. Libraries were prepared by immunoSEQ multiplex PCR; TCRdb keeps only in-frame clonotypes and omits some of them. The top ten hold over 35% of the sample, which has about 51,000 clones, about 90% seen once. Source material: PBMCs. These receptor sequences come from a man aged 45-65 years with head and neck cancer.

This chain uses TRBV9 with TRBJ2-3; 9 bases fit TRBD2. Germline assignment: CDR1 SGDLS and CDR2 YYNGEE. This CDR3 contains 14 residues. V lost 2 bases and J lost 7; bases outside the gene matches: 5. For the CDR3, the DNA is TGTGCCAGCAGCGTTGGCGGGGGGGCAAATACGCAGTATTTT. It yields the protein CASSVGGGANTQYF.

This chain uses TRBV19 with TRBJ1-2; the D is unclear. The V gene lost 9 bases and the J gene lost 2 bases, with 13 bases spanning the gap. The length of the CDR3 is 13 residues. Per germline, CDR1 LNHDA and CDR2 SQIVND (reference sequence). CDR3 sequence reads: CASRTLLNYGYTF. CDR3 DNA sequence: TGTGCCAGCCGGACTCTCCTCAACTATGGCTACACCTTC.

This clone is medium-sized by share. The chain links TRBV28 to TRBJ2-7, with TRBD2 matching 12 bases. Unmatched junction bases numbered 18, after V lost 5 bases and J lost 1 base. Germline assignment: CDR1 MDHEN and CDR2 SYDVKM. CDR3 length: 20 residues. CDR3 residues: CASSHRPGLAGLTLSYEQYF. CDR3 bases: TGTGCCAGCAGTCATCGCCCGGGACTAGCGGGCCTCACCCTTTCCTACGAGCAGTACTTC.

This rearrangement joins TRBV3-1 (or the pseudogene TRBV3-2) to TRBJ2-5; TRBD1 might be the D (5 bases). Per the germline V gene, CDR1 is LGHDT and CDR2 is YNNKEL (reference sequence). There are 14 residues in the CDR3. Deletions cut 1 base from V and 3 bases from J, with 9 bases between. For the CDR3, the DNA is TGTGCCAGCAGCCAAGCAGGGAATAAAGAGACCCAGTACTTC. It encodes CASSQAGNKETQYF.

The chain employs TRBV24-1 and TRBJ2-3; D not certain. The CDR3 covers 12 residues. Germline V gives CDR1 KGHDR, CDR2 SFDVKD. The V gene lost 5 bases and the J gene lost 6 bases, with 8 bases spanning the gap. This CDR3 is CATSGGKDTQYF. The DNA for the CDR3 is TGTGCCACCAGTGGGGGTAAGGATACGCAGTATTTT.